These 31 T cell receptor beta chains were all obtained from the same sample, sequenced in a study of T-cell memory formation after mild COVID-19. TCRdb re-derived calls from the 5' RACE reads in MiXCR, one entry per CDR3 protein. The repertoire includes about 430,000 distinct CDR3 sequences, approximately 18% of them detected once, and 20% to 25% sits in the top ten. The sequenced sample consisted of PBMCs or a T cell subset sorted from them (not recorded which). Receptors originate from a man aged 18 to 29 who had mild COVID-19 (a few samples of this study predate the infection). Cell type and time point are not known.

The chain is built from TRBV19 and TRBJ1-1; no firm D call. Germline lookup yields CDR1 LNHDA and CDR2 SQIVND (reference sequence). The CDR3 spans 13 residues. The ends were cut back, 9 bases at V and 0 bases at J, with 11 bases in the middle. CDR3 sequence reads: CASAVQMNTEAFF. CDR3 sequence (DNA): TGTGCCAGCGCGGTCCAGATGAACACTGAAGCTTTCTTT.

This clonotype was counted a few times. The CDR3 loop is CASSLGDRGKNEQFF. The CDR3 coding sequence is TGTGCCAGCAGCTTGGGGGACAGGGGAAAGAATGAGCAGTTCTTC. The chain recombines TRBV7-9 with TRBJ2-1, with 10 bases aligning to TRBD1. The CDR3 spans 15 residues. Germline V gives CDR1 SEHNR, CDR2 FQNEAQ (reference sequence). V shed 3 bases and J 7 bases; nucleotides not matched to a gene: 6.

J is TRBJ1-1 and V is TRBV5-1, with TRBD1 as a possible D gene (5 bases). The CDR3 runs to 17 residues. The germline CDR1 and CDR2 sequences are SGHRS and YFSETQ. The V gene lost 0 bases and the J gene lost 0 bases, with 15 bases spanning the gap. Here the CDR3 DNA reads TGCGCCAGCAGCTTGGACCCCCTGACAGATATGAACACTGAAGCTTTCTTT. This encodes CASSLDPLTDMNTEAFF.

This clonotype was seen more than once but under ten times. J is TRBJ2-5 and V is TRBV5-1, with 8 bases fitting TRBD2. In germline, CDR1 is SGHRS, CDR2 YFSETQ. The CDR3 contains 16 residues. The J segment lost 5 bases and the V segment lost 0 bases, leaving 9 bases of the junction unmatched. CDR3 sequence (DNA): TGCGCCAGCAGCTTGGGCCCCAGCGGGGGTGGGGAGACCCAGTACTTC. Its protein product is CASSLGPSGGGETQYF.

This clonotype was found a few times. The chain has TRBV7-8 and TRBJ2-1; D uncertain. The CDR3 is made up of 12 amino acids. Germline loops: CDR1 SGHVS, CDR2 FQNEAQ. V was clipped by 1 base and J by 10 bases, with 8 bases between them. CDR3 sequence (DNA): TGTGCCAGCAGCTTAGTACGGGCCGAGCAGTTCTTC. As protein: CASSLVRAEQFF.

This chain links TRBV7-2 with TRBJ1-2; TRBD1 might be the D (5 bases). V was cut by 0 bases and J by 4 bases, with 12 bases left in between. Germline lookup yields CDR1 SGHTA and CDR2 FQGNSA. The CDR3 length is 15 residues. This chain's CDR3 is CASSLAPAGSYGYTF. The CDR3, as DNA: TGTGCCAGCAGCTTAGCCCCGGCAGGGAGCTATGGCTACACCTTC.

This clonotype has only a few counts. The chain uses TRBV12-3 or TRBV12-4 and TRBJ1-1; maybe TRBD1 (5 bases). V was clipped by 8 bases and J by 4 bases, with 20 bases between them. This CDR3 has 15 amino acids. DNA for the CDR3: TGTGCCAGCCTTTTAAGGGGTGGGGGAACCACTGAAGCTTTCTTT. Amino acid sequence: CASLLRGGGTTEAFF.

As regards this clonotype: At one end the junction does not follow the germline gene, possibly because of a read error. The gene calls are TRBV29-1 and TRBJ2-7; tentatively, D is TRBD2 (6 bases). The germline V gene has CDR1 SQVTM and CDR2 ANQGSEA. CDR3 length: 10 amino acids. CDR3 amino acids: CSAPGGWRRF. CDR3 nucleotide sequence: TGCAGCGCCCCTGGAGGGTGGAGGCGCTTC.

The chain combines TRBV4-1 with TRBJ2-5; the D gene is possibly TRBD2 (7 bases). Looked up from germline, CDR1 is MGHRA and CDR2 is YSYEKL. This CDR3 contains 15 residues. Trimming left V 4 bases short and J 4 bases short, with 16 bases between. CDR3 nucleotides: TGCGCCAGCAGCCGGGGAGGGGGGACTGGAGAGACCCAGTACTTC. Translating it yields CASSRGGGTGETQYF.

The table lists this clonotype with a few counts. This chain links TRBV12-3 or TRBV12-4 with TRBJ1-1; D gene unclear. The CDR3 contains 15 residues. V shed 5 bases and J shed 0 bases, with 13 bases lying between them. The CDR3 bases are TGTGCCAGCAGTCCCCCCAGTATTATGAACACTGAAGCTTTCTTT. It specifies CASSPPSIMNTEAFF.

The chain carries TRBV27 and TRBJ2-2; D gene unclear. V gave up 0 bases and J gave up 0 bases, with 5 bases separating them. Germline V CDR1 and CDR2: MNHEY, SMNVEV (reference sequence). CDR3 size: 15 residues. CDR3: CASSLSPANTGELFF. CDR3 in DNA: TGTGCCAGCAGTTTATCGCCGGCGAACACCGGGGAGCTGTTTTTT.

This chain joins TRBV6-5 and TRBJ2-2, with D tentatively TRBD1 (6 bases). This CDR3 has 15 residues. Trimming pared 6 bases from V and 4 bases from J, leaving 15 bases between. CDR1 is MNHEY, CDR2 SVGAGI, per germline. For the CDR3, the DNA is TGTGCCAGCAGAGTTACTTACAGGGCCACCGGGGAGCTGTTTTTT. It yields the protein CASRVTYRATGELFF.

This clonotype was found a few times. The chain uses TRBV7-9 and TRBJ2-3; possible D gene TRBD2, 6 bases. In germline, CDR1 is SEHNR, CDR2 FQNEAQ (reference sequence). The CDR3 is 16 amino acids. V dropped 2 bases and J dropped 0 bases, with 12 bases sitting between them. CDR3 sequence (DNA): TGTGCCAGCAGCTTAACGGCGGGGCCAAGCACAGATACGCAGTATTTT. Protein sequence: CASSLTAGPSTDTQYF.

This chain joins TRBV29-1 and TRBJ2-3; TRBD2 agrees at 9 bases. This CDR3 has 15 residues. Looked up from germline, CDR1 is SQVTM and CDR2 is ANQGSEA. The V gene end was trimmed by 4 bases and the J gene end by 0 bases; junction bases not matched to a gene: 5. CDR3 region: CSVVGGGASTDTQYF. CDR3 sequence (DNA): TGCAGCGTTGTAGGCGGGGGGGCAAGCACAGATACGCAGTATTTT.

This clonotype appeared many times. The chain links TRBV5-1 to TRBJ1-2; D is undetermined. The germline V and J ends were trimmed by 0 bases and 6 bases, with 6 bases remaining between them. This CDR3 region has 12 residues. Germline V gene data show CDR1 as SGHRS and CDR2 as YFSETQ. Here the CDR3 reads CASSLGQDGYTF. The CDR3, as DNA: TGCGCCAGCAGCTTGGGTCAGGATGGCTACACCTTC.

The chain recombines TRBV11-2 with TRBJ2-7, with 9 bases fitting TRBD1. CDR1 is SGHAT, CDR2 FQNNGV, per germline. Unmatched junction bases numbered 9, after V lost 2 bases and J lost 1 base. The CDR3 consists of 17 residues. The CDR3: CASSLNLVGQGSYEQYF. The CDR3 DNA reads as TGTGCCAGCAGCTTAAATTTGGTGGGACAGGGATCCTACGAGCAGTACTTC.

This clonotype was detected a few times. The CDR3 nucleotides are TGCACCAGCAGCCAAGGGGACTTCTTAGTGCGGTTCTTC. Residues: CTSSQGDFLVRFF. The rearrangement uses TRBV1 and TRBJ2-1; no DNA check was done on the table's D call, TRBD2. TRBV1 is given as a pseudogene. There are 13 residues in the CDR3.

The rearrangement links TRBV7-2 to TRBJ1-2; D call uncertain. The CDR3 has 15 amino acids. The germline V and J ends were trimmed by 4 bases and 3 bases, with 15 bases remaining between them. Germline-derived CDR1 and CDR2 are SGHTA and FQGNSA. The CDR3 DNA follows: TGTGCCAGCAGCTACCCCGGACGGACCGACTATGGCTACACCTTC. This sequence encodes CASSYPGRTDYGYTF.

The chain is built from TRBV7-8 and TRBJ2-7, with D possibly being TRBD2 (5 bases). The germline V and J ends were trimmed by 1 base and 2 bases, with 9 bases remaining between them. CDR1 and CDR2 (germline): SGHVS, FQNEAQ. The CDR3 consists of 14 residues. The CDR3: CASSLVRGTYEQYF. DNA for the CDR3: TGTGCCAGCAGCTTAGTCCGGGGAACCTACGAGCAGTACTTC.

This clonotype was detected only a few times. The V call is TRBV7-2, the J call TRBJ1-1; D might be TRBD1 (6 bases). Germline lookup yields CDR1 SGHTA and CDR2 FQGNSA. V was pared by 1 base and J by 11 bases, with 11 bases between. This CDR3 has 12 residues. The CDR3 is CASSLDGGPAFF. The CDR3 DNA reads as TGTGCCAGCAGCTTAGACGGGGGGCCGGCTTTCTTT.

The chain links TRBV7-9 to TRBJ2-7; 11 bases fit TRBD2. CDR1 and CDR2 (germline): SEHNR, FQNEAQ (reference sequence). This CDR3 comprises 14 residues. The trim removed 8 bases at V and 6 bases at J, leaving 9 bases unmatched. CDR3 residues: CASSEFGTSGEQYV. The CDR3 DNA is TGTGCCAGCTCAGAATTCGGGACTAGCGGCGAGCAGTACGTC.

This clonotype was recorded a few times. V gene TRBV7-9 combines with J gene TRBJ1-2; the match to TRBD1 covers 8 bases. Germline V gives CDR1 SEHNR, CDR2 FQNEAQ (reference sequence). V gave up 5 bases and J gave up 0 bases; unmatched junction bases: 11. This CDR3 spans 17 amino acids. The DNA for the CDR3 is TGTGCCAGCAGCAGAGTGGGACAGGATCTTTCTAACTATGGCTACACCTTC. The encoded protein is CASSRVGQDLSNYGYTF.

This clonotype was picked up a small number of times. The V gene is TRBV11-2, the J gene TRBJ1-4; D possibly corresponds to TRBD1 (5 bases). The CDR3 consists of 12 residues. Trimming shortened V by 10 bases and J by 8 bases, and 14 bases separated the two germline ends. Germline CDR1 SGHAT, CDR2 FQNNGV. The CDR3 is CATANRDEKLFF. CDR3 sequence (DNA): TGTGCCACCGCAAACCGGGACGAAAAACTGTTTTTT. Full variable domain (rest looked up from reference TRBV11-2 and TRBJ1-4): EAGVAQSPRYKIIEKRQSVAFWCNPISGHATLYWYQQILGQGPKLLIQFQNNGVVDDSQLPKDRFSAERLKGVDSTLKIQPAKLEDSAVYLCATANRDEKLFFGSGTQLSVL.

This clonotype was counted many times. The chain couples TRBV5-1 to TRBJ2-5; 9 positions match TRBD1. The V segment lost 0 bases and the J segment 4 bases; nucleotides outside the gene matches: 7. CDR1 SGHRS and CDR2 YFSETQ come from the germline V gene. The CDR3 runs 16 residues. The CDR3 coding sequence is TGCGCCAGCAGCTTGGGGGGAACAGGGGGCGGAGAGACCCAGTACTTC. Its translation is CASSLGGTGGGETQYF.

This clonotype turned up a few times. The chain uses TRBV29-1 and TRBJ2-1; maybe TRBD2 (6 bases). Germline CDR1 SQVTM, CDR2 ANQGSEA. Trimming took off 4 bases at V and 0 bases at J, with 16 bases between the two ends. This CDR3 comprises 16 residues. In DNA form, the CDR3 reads TGCAGCGTTGTGCCCCTGATAGCGGTCTCCTACAATGAGCAGTTCTTC. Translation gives CSVVPLIAVSYNEQFF.

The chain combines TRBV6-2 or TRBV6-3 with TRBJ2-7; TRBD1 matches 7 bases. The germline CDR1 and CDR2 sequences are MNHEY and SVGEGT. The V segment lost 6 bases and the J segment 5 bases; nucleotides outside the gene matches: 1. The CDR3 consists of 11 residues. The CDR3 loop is CASRQGHEQYV. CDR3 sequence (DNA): TGTGCCAGCAGACAGGGGCACGAGCAGTACGTC.

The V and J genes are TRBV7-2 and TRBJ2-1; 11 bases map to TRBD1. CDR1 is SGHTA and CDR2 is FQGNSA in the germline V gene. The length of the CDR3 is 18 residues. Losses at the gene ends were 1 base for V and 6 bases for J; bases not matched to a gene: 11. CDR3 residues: CASSLVPPWTGGRNEQFF. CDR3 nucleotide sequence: TGTGCCAGCAGCTTAGTTCCCCCCTGGACAGGGGGCCGCAATGAGCAGTTCTTC.

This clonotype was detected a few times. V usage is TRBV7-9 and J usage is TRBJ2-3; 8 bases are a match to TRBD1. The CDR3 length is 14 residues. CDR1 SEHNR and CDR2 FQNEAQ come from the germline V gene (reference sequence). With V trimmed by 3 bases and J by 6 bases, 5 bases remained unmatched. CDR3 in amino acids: CASSLTGAEDTQYF. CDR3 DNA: TGTGCCAGCAGCTTGACAGGGGCGGAGGATACGCAGTATTTT.

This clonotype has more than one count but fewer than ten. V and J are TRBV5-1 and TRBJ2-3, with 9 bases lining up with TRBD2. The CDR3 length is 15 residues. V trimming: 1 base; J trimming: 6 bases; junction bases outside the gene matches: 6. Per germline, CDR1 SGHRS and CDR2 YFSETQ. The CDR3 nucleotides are TGCGCCAGCAGCTTGAGGGCTAGCGGGGAGGATACGCAGTATTTT. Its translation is CASSLRASGEDTQYF.

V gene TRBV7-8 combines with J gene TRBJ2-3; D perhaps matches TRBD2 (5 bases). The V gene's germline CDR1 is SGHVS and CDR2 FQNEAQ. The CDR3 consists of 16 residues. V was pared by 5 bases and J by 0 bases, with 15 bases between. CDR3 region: CASSLRRAASTDTQYF. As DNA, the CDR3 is TGTGCCAGCAGCCTAAGGCGAGCGGCTAGCACAGATACGCAGTATTTT.

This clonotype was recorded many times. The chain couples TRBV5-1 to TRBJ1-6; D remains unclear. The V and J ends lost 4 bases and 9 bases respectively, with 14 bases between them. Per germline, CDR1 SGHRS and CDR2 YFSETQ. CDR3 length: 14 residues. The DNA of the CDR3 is TGCGCCAGCAGCCCGGACCGGGGAGGTTCACCCCTCCACTTT. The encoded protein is CASSPDRGGSPLHF. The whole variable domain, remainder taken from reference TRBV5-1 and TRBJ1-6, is KAGVTQTPRYLIKTRGQQVTLSCSPISGHRSVSWYQQTPGQGLQFLFEYFSETQRNKGNFPGRFSGRQFSNSRSEMNVSTLELGDSALYLCASSPDRGGSPLHFGNGTRLTVT.